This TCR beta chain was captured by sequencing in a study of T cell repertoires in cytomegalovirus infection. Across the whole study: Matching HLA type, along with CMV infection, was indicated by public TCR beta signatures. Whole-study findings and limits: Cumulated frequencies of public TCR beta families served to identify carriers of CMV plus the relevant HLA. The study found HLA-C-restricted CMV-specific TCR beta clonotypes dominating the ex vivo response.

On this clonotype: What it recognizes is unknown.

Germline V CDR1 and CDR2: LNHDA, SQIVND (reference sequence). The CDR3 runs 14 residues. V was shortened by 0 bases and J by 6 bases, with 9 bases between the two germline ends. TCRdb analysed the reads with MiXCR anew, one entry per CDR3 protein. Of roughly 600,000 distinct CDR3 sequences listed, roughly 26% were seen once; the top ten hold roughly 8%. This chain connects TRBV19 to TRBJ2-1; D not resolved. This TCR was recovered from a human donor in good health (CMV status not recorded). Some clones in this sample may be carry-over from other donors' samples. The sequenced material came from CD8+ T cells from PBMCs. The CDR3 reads CASSIDGLFNEQFF. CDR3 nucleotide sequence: TGTGCCAGTAGTATAGATGGGCTGTTCAATGAGCAGTTCTTC.